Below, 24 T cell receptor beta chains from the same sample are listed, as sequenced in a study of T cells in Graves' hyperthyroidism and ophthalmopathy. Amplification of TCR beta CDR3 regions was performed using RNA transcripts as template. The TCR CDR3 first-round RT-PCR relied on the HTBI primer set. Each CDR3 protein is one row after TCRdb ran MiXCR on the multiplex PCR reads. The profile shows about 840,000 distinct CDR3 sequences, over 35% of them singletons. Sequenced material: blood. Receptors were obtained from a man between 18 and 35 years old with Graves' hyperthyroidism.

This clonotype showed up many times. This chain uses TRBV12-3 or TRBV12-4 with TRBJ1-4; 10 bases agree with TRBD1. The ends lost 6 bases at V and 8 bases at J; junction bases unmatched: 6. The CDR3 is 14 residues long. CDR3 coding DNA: TGTGCCAGCAGCCCGGGACAGGGGTGGGAAAAACTGTTTTTT. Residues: CASSPGQGWEKLFF.

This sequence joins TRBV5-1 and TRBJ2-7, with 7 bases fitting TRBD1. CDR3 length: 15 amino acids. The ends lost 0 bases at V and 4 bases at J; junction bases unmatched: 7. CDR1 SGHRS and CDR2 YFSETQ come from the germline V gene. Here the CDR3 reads CASSLDAARGYEQYF. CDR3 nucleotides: TGCGCCAGCAGCTTGGACGCCGCCAGGGGGTACGAGCAGTACTTC.

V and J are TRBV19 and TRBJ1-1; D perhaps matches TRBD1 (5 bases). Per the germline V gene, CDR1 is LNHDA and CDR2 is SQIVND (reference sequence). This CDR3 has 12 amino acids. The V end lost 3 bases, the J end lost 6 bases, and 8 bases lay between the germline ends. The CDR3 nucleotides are TGTGCCAGTAGTATTTGGGGCGCTGAAGCTTTCTTT. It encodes CASSIWGAEAFF. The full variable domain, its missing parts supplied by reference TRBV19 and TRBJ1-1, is DGGITQSPKYLFRKEGQNVTLSCEQNLNHDAMYWYRQDPGQGLRLIYYSQIVNDFQKGDIAEGYSVSREKKESFPLTVTSAQKNPTAFYLCASSIWGAEAFFGQGTRLTVV.

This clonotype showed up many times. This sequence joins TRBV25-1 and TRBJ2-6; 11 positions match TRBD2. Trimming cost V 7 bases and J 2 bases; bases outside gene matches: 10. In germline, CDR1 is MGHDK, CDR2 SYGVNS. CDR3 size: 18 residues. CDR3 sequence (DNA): TGTGCCAGCACCACGGGGGAACTAGCGGGAGCTGGGGCCAACGTCCTGACTTTC. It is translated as CASTTGELAGAGANVLTF.

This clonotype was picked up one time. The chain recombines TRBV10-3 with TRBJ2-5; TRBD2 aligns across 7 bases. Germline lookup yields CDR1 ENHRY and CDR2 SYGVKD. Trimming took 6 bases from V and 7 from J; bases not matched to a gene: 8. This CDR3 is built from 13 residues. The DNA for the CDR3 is TGTGCCATCAGCAGAGCGGGGTCCGGGACCCAGTACTTC. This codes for CAISRAGSGTQYF.

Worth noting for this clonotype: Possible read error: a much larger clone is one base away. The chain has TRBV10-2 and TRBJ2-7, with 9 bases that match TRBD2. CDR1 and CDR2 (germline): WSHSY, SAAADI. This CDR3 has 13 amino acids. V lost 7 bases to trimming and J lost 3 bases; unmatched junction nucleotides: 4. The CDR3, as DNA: TGCGCCAGCATTAGCGGGAGAAGCTACGAGCAGTACTTC. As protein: CASISGRSYEQYF.

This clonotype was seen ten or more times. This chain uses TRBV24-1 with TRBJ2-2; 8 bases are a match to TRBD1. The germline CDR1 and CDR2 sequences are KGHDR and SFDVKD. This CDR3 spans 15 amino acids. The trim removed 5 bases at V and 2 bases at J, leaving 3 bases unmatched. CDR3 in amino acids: CATSAGQANTGELFF. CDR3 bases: TGTGCCACCAGTGCGGGACAGGCCAACACCGGGGAGCTGTTTTTT.

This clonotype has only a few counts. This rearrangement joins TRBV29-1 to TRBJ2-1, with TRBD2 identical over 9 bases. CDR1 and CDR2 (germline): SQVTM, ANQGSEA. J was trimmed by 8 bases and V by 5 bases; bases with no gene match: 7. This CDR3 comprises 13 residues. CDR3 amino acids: CSVCPAGGHEQFF. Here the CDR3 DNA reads TGCAGCGTTTGTCCAGCGGGAGGTCATGAGCAGTTCTTC.

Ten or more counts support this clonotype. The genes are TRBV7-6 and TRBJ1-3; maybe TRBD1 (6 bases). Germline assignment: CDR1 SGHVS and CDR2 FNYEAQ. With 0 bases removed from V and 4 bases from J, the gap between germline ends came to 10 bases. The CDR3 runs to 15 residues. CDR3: CASSLAWGPGNTIYF. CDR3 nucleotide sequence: TGTGCCAGCAGCTTAGCATGGGGGCCGGGAAACACCATATATTTT.

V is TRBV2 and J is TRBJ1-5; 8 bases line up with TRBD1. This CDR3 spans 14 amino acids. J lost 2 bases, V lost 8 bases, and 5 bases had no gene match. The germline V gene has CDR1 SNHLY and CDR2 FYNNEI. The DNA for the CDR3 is TGTGCCAGCCCAGGGACAGGACGCAATCAGCCCCAGCATTTT. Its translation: CASPGTGRNQPQHF.

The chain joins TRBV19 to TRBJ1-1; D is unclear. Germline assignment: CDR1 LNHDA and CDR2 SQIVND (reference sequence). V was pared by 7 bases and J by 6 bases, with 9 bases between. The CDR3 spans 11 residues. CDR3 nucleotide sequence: TGTGCCAGTATCTTAACGGCTGAAGCTTTCTTT. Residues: CASILTAEAFF.

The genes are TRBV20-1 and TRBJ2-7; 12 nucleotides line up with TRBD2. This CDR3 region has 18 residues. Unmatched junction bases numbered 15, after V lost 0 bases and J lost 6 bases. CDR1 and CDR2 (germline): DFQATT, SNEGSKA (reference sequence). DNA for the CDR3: TGCAGTGCTAGAGATAGCCGTACTGGGGTACTAGCGGGAGGCGAGCAGTACTTC. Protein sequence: CSARDSRTGVLAGGEQYF.

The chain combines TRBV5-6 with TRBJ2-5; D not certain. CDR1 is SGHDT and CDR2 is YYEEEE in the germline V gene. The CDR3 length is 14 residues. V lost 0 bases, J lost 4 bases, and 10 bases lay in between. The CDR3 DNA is TGTGCCAGCAGCTTGGGGGTTGCAGTAGAGACCCAGTACTTC. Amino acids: CASSLGVAVETQYF.

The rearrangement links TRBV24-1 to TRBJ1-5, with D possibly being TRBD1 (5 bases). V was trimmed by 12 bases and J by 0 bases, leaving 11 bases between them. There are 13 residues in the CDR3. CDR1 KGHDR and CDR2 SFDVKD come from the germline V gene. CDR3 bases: TGTGCCGCGACAGCTTATAGCAATCAGCCCCAGCATTTT. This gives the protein CAATAYSNQPQHF.

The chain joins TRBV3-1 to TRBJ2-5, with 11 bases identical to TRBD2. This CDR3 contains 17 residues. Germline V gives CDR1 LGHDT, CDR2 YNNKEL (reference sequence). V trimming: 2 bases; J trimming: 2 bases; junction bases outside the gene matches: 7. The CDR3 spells CASSQSPSSGGQETQYF. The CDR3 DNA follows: TGTGCCAGCAGCCAAAGTCCGTCTAGCGGGGGGCAAGAGACCCAGTACTTC.

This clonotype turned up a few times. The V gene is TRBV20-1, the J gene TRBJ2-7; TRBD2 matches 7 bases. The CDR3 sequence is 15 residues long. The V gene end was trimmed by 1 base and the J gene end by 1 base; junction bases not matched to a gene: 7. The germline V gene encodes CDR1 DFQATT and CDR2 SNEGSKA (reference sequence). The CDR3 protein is CSARAGGLTSYEQYF. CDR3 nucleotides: TGCAGTGCTAGAGCGGGAGGCCTTACATCCTACGAGCAGTACTTC.

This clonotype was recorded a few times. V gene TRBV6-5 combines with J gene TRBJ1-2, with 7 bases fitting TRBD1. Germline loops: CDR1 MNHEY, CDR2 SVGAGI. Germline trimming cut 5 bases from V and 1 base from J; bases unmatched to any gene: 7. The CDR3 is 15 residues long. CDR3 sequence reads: CASSDGDRRNYGYTF. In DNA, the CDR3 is TGTGCCAGCAGTGATGGGGACAGACGTAACTATGGCTACACCTTC.

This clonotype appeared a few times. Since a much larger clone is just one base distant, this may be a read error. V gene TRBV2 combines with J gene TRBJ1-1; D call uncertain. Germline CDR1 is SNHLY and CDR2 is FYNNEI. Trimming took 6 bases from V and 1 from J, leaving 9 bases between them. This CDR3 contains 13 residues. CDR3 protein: CASSVDQNTEAFF. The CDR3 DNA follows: TGTGCCAGCAGCGTAGACCAGAACACTGAAGCTTTCTTT. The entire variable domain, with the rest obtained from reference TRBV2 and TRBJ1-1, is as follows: EPEVTQTPSHQVTQMGQEVILRCVPISNHLYFYWYRQILGQKVEFLVSFYNNEISEKSEIFDDQFSVERPDGSNFTLKIRSTKLEDSAMYFCASSVDQNTEAFFGQGTRLTVV.

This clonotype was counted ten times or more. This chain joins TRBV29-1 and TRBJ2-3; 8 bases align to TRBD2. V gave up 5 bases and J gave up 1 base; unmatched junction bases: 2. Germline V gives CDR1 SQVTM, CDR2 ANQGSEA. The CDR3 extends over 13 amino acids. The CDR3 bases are TGCAGCGTTAGCGGGAGCGGCACAGATACGCAGTATTTT. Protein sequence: CSVSGSGTDTQYF.

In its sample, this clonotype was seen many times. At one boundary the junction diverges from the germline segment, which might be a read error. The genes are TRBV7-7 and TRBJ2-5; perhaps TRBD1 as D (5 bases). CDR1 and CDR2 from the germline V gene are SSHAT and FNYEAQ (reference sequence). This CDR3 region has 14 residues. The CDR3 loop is CASSWSKGEKTQYF. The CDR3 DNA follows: TGTGCTAGCAGCTGGTCGAAAGGGGAAAAGACCCAGTACTTC.

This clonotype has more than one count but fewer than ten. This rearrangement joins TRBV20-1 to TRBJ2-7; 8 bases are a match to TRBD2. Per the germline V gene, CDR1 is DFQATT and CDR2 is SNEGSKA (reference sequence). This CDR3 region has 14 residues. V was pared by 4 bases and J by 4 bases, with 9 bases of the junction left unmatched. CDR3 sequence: CSAMGGLANYEQYF. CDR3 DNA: TGCAGTGCTATGGGCGGACTAGCAAATTACGAGCAGTACTTC.

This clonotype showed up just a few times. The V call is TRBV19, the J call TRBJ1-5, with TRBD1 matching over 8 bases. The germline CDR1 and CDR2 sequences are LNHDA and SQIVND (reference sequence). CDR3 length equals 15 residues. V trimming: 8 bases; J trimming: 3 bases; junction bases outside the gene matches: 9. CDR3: CASAVGDRTNQPQHF. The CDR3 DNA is TGTGCCAGTGCCGTTGGGGACAGGACCAATCAGCCCCAGCATTTT.

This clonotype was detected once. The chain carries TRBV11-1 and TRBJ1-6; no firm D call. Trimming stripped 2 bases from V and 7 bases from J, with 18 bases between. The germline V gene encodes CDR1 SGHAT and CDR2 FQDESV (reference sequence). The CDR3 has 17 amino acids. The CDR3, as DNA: TGTGCCAGCAGCTTAAGGACCGCTTCGAACGGCAATTCACCCCTCCACTTT. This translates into CASSLRTASNGNSPLHF.

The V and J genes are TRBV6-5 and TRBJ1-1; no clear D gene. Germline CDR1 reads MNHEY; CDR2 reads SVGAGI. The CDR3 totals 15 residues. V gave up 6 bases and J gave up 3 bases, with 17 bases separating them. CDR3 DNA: TGTGCCAGCAGGGACTATGGACGGGTGGACACTGAAGCTTTCTTT. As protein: CASRDYGRVDTEAFF.